One and the same sample provided the 12 T cell receptor beta chains below, sequenced in a study of cytomegalovirus exposure and HLA in healthy donors. Both 60 Vbeta primers and 13 Jbeta primers went into the PCR. Assay used: immunoSEQ multiplex PCR; TCRdb lists only in-frame clones, some missing. Found here are some 250,000 clones, roughly 82% of them singletons; the top ten hold over 5%. The sample taken for sequencing was PBMCs. All receptors derive from a woman between 35 and 50 years old in good health and CMV-seropositive.

J is TRBJ1-1 and V is TRBV29-1; D gene uncertain. V lost 4 bases and J lost 1, with 4 bases in between. The length of the CDR3 is 11 residues. CDR1 is SQVTM and CDR2 is ANQGSEA in the germline V gene. CDR3 DNA sequence: TGCAGCGTTGTCTCGAACACTGAAGCTTTCTTT. Its protein is CSVVSNTEAFF.

The rearrangement uses TRBV15 and TRBJ1-1; unclear D gene. The germline CDR1 and CDR2 sequences are LNHNV and YYDKDF (reference sequence). This CDR3 is built from 13 residues. V was clipped by 0 bases and J by 10 bases, with 12 bases between them. The CDR3 region is CATSRDREGRAFF. The CDR3 bases are TGTGCCACCAGCAGAGATCGGGAGGGTAGAGCTTTCTTT.

V and J are TRBV10-1 and TRBJ2-1; TRBD2 agrees at 7 bases. Unmatched junction bases numbered 2, after V lost 4 bases and J lost 11 bases. The CDR3 is 11 amino acids. The germline V gene encodes CDR1 WNHNN and CDR2 SYGVQD (reference sequence). CDR3 in DNA: TGCGCCAGCAGTGCTAGCGGACAGCAGTTCTTC. Protein product: CASSASGQQFF.

V and J are TRBV5-4 and TRBJ2-2, with unresolved D. V was clipped by 1 base and J by 2 bases, with 6 bases between them. The germline gives CDR1 SGHNT, CDR2 YYREEE (reference sequence). The CDR3 extends over 14 amino acids. The CDR3: CASSLSGNTGELFF. The CDR3 DNA reads as TGTGCCAGCAGCTTGTCCGGTAACACCGGGGAGCTGTTTTTT.

This clone was detected only a few times. The V gene is TRBV7-9, the J gene TRBJ2-3; 9 bases align to TRBD2. The J segment lost 5 bases and the V segment lost 5 bases, leaving 8 bases of the junction unmatched. CDR1 and CDR2 from the germline V gene are SEHNR and FQNEAQ (reference sequence). The CDR3 has 15 residues. In DNA form, the CDR3 reads TGTGCCAGCAGCGTGGCGGCTAGCGGGGTAGATACGCAGTATTTT. This translates into CASSVAASGVDTQYF.

The J gene is TRBJ2-3, the V gene TRBV9; 7 bases are a match to TRBD2. J lost 4 bases, V lost 1 base, and 12 bases had no gene match. Germline CDR1 SGDLS, CDR2 YYNGEE. CDR3 length equals 17 residues. Written as DNA, the CDR3 is TGTGCCAGCAGCGTACCGGCGACGGGGGGAGAATCAGATACGCAGTATTTT. It encodes CASSVPATGGESDTQYF. The full variable domain, completed using reference TRBV9 and TRBJ2-3, is DSGVTQTPKHLITATGQRVTLRCSPRSGDLSVYWYQQSLDQGLQFLIQYYNGEERAKGNILERFSAQQFPDLHSELNLSSLELGDSALYFCASSVPATGGESDTQYFGPGTRLTVL.

The rearrangement joins TRBV7-9 to TRBJ2-5; D is perhaps TRBD1 (5 bases). This CDR3 is built from 14 residues. V lost 0 bases and J 4 bases, leaving 9 bases between the germline ends. Germline V CDR1 and CDR2: SEHNR, FQNEAQ (reference sequence). CDR3 coding DNA: TGTGCCAGCAGCTTAGCCAGGGAAGGAGAGACCCAGTACTTC. The encoded protein is CASSLAREGETQYF.

The chain employs TRBV27 and TRBJ2-7, with 7 nucleotides matching TRBD2. Germline V gene lookup returns CDR1 MNHEY and CDR2 SMNVEV (reference sequence). Unmatched junction bases numbered 7, after V lost 5 bases and J lost 3 bases. This CDR3 is 14 amino acids long. CDR3 sequence reads: CASSPQTGGYEQYF. CDR3 DNA sequence: TGTGCCAGCAGTCCCCAAACGGGGGGCTACGAGCAGTACTTC.

This chain connects TRBV7-3 to TRBJ2-7; TRBD1 matches at 8 bases. V shed 2 bases, J shed 4 bases, and the junction held 4 bases outside the gene matches. Looked up from germline, CDR1 is SGHTA and CDR2 is FQGTGA. The CDR3 has 14 amino acids. CDR3 sequence: CASSLQGAGYEQYF. The DNA of the CDR3 is TGTGCCAGCAGCTTACAGGGGGCGGGTTACGAGCAGTACTTC.

This clone was seen only once. The chain joins TRBV6-5 to TRBJ2-7; D may be TRBD2 (5 bases). This CDR3 has 15 residues. Germline lookup yields CDR1 MNHEY and CDR2 SVGAGI. V lost 5 bases and J lost 0, with 14 bases in between. The CDR3 sequence is CASSRRSTSSYEQYF. CDR3 nucleotides: TGTGCCAGCAGTCGCAGGTCTACTAGCTCCTACGAGCAGTACTTC.

V usage is TRBV7-3 and J usage is TRBJ2-1; TRBD2 is a possible D gene (6 bases). The CDR3 is made up of 15 amino acids. Trimming removed 5 bases from V and 3 bases from J, with 14 bases in between. Germline assignment: CDR1 SGHTA and CDR2 FQGTGA. As DNA, the CDR3 is TGTGCCAGCAGCGGGGGAGGTGGGAACTACAATGAGCAGTTCTTC. This sequence encodes CASSGGGGNYNEQFF.

V is TRBV6-8 and J is TRBJ2-3; tentatively, D is TRBD2 (6 bases). This CDR3 is 16 amino acids long. Germline CDR1 MNHGY, CDR2 SAAAGT. V lost 9 bases to trimming and J lost 0 bases, with 19 bases between them. CDR3 coding DNA: TGTGCCAGGGTCCCGACCGGGACTTCTAGCACAGATACGCAGTATTTT. Protein sequence: CARVPTGTSSTDTQYF.